This T cell receptor (beta chain) was identified in a study of control samples from healthy donors and cancer patients. Here immunoSEQ multiplex PCR was the method, and the copy in TCRdb shows in-frame clones only, minus some. The data contain 57,000 or so clones, 90% of them seen just once; the ten biggest clones take up under 7%. V was clipped by 6 bases and J by 4 bases, with 13 bases between them. Germline-derived CDR1 and CDR2 are MGHDK and SYGVNS. This CDR3 has 14 amino acids. The source of this sequence is a man aged 60 to 75 with colorectal cancer. This sequence joins TRBV25-1 and TRBJ2-1; D unresolved. The material sequenced was PBMCs. CDR3 loop: CASRKSLEYNEQFF. CDR3 DNA sequence: TGTGCCAGCAGAAAATCGTTAGAATACAATGAGCAGTTCTTC.